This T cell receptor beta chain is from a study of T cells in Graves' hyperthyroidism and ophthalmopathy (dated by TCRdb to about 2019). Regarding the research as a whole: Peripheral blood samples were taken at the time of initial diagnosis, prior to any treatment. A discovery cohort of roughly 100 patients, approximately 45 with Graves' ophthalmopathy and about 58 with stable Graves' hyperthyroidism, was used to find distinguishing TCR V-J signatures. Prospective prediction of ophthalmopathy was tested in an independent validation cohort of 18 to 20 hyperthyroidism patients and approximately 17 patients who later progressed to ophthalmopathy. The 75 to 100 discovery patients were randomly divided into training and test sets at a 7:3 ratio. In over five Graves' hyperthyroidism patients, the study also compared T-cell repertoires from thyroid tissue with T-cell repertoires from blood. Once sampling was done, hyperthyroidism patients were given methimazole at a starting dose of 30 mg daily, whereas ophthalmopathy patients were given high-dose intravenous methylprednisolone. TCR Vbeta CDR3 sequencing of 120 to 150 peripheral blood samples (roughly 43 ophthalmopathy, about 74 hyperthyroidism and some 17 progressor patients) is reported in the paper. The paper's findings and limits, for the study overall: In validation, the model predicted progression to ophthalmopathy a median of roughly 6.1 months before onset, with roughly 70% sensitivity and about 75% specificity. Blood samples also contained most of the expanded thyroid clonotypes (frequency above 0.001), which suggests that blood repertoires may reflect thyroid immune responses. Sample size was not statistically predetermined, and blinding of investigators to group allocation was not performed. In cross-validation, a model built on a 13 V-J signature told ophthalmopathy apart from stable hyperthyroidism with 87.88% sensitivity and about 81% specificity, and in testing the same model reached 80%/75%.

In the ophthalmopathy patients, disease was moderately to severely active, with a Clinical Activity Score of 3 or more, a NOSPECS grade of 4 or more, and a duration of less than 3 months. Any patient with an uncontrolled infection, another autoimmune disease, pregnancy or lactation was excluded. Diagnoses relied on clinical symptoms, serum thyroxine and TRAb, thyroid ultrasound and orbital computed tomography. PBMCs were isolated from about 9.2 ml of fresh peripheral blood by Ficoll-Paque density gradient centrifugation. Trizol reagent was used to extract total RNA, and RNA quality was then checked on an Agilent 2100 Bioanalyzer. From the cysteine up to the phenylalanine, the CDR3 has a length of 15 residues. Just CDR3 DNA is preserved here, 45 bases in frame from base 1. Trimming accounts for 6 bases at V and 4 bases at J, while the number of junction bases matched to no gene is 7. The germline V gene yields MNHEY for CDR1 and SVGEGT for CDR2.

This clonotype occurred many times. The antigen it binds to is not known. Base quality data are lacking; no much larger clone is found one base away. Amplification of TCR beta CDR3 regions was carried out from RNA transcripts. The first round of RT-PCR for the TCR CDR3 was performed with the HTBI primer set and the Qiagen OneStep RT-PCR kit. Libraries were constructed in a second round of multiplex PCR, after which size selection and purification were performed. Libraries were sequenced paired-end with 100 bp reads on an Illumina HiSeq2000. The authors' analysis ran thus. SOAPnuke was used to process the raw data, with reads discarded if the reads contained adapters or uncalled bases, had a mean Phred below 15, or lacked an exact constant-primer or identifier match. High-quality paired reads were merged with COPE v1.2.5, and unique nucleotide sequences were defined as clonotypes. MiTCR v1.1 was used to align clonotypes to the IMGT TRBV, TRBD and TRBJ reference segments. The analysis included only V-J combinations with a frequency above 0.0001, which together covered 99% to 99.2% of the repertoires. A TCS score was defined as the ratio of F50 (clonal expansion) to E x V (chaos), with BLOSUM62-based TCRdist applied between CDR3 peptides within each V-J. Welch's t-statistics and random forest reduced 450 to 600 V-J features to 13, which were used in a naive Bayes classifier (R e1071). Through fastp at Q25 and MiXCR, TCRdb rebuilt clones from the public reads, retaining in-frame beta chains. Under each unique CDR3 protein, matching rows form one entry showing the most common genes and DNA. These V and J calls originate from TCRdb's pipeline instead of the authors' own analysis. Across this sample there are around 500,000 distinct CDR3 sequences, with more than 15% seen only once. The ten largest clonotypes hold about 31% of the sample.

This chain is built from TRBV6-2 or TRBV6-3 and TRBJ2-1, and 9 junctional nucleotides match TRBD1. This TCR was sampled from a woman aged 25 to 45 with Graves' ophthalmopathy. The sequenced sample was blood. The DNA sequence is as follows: TGTGCCAGCAGCACCGGGACAGGGACTTACAATGAGCAGTTCTTC. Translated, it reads CASSTGTGTYNEQFF.